This TCR beta chain was found in a study of shared clonotypes between healthy human individuals (TCRdb year 2020). For the study in its entirety: A couple of women and a few men aged 18 to 49 years were included in the cohort. Between about 0.94 and 8.9 billion PBMCs per donor were obtained by leukapheresis. Libraries were prepared and TCR repertoires were sequenced by different laboratories using diverse techniques, in order to increase sequencing depth and limit assay-specific biases. Blood TCR repertoires of roughly 5 healthy adults were deeply sequenced to estimate repertoire size and the extent of clonotype sharing between individuals. For each donor, three plates each were used for CD4 naive and CD4 memory, two plates were used for CD8 naive, and one plate was used for CD8 memory.

TCR CDR3 regions were amplified from genomic DNA by multiplex PCR using the deep immunoSEQ assay. Extracted genomic DNA from each cell subset was spread evenly across all wells of several immunoSEQ 96-well plates, with each plate serving as a replicate. For sorted subsets, 150 to 250 ng genomic DNA, equal to some 30,000 T cell genomes, was loaded into each replicate PCR. Purified libraries were measured with a Qubit 3.0 fluorometer, size-checked on a Bioanalyzer 2100, and measured again with the KAPA Library Quantification kit. A separate single-read 150-cycle Illumina NextSeq 550 flow cell was used to sequence each immunoSEQ 96-well plate. Turning to the authors' computational methods: Because the immunoSEQ output included only junctional sequences and no quality scores, the filtering could not be the same as the filtering used for full-length reads. Sequences were annotated with PyIR, a Python wrapper for IgBLAST v1.9, and V/J genes and CDR3 were assigned using IMGT germline references. Reads were filtered out if the reads had weak V/J assignments (E-value above 1e-6), no CDR3, stop codons, out-of-frame junctions, or ambiguous translated residues. V3J clonotypes were defined as sequences sharing the same inferred V gene, J gene, and CDR3 amino acid sequence. Percentage overlap between repertoires was calculated by dividing the number of shared unique clonotypes by the size of the smaller repertoire. RTK rarefaction, the Chao1 estimator, and Recon v2.1 estimates of unobserved clonotypes were used to assess repertoire richness. Generation probabilities were computed with OLGA for all TCRbeta clonotypes obtained by the gDNA method from several donors. TCRdb provides this immuneACCESS table in a form limited to in-frame rearrangements. Some clones are lacking; in checked studies, under half of them reflect an unresolved V gene, and why the rest are absent is not known. V and J calls and clone size are copied from that table; D and trimming were computed from the DNA. Recorded for this sample are about 980,000 clones; approximately 80% of them occurred a single time. Approximately 1.5% of the sample belongs to the ten largest clones.

A remark on this clone: Its specific antigen is unknown. No base-level quality is on record; no much larger clone is a single base apart.

The donors were healthy, HIV-negative adults with no recently reported acute infections or vaccinations. Every donor was a Caucasian adult residing in Nashville, Tennessee, USA. CD4+ T cells were enriched by magnetic negative selection; naive cells were then positively selected on CD45RA, and the negative fraction formed the memory subset. Blood was collected by leukapheresis, and PBMCs were isolated by Ficoll-Histopaque density gradient centrifugation and then cryopreserved in liquid nitrogen vapor phase. Purity and quantity of every magnetically sorted T cell population were checked by analytical flow cytometry. Each sorted fraction had its genomic DNA isolated and then quantified by UV absorbance on a Nanodrop 2000c. Overall study results and their limits: Compared with non-shared clonotypes, the clonotypes found in all four sorted-subset donors had higher generation probabilities. Because the study included a small number of donors, the genetic and exposure-history diversity represented was limited. Sampling was restricted to blood, and TCR repertoires in tissue are likely to differ from TCR repertoires in blood. Based on pairwise subsampling, the degree of clonotype sharing among donors was expected to be affected by sequencing depth. Rarefaction of sorted-subset datasets indicated incomplete sequencing despite the large sequencing depth. Sharing across a few donors was observed for around 5% of naive CD4, 3% to 4% of naive CD8, 2% to 2.5% of memory CD4, and roughly 0.43% of memory CD8 clonotypes. Naive subsets generally had larger estimated clonotype richness than memory subsets.

For this chain, trimming is 0 bases at the V end and 7 bases at the J end, and the number of junction bases without a gene match is 5. CDR1 LGHNA and CDR2 YSLEER were looked up in the germline V gene. The CDR3 measures 14 amino acids from cysteine to phenylalanine. Solely the CDR3 DNA is kept, with 42 bases framed from the first base. The receptor was derived from a man younger than 35 in good health. Sequenced input: memory CD4+ T cells sorted from blood. In light of the paper, this sample's cell subset or site label describes: CD45RA-negative fraction. The chain is encoded by TRBV4-3 joined to TRBJ2-5, with 7 central nucleotides matching TRBD2. In nucleotide form, the sequence is TGCGCCAGCAGCCAAGATAGTAGCGGGTGGACCCAGTACTTC. This sequence encodes CASSQDSSGWTQYF.